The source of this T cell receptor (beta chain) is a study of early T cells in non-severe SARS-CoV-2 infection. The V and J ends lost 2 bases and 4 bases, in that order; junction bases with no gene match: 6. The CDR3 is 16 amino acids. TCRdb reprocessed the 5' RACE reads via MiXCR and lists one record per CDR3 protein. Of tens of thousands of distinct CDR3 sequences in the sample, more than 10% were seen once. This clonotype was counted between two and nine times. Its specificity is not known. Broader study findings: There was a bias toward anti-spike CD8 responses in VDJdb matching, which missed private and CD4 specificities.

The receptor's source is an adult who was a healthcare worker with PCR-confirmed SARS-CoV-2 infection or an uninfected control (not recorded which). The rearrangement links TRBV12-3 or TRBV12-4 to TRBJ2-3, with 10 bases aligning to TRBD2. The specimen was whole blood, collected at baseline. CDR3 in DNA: TGTGCCAGCAGTTTAAACCCAGCGGGAGGGCCAGATACGCAGTATTTT. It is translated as CASSLNPAGGPDTQYF.